This T cell receptor beta chain was recovered during a study of a mutant IDH1 vaccine in newly diagnosed glioma. Study as a whole: Vaccination was launched 4-6 weeks after radiotherapy alone, or with temozolomide cycles. Treated patients comprised 62.5% males and approximately 38% females, mean age roughly 44 years.

The method was immunoSEQ multiplex PCR; TCRdb's version includes in-frame clones alone and lacks a portion of them. The table lists around 58,000 clones, approximately 80% of them singletons. Notes on this clone: What it recognizes is unknown.

Time point denoted: week 5, during vaccination. Alongside topical imiquimod, each dose of vaccine comprised 300 ug of mutant IDH1 20-mer peptide. Donor tumors were new WHO grade 3 or 4 IDH1-mutant, ATRX-lost astrocytomas. Germline V gene sequence: CDR1 SGHVS, CDR2 FNYEAQ. The germline V and J ends were trimmed by 2 bases and 7 bases, with 10 bases remaining between them. This CDR3 is built from 13 residues. The sample was PBMCs, taken from a glioma patient whose treatment included an IDH1 peptide vaccine. The clonotype was recovered from a man aged 30 to 45 with glioma. The chain joins TRBV7-6 to TRBJ2-3; D uncertain. The CDR3 protein is CASSLTSVNTQYF. The CDR3 bases are TGTGCCAGCAGCTTAACTTCCGTTAATACGCAGTATTTT.